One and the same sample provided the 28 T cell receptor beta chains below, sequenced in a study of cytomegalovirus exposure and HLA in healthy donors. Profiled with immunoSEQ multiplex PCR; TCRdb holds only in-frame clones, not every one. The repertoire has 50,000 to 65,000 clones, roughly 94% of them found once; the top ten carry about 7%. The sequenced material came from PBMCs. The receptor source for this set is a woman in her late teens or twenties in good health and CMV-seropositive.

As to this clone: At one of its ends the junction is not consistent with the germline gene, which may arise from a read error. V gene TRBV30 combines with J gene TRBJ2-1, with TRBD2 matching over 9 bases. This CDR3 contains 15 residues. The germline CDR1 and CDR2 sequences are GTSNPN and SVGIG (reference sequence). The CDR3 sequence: CAWSERGRAYNEQFF. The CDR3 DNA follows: TGTGCCTGGAGTGAACGCGGGAGGGCCTATAATGAGCAGTTCTTC.

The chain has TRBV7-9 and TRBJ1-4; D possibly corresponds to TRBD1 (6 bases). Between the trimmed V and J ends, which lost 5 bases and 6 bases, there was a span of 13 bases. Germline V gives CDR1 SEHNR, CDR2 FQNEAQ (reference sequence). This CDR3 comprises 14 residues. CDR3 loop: CASSRGGRDEKLFF. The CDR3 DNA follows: TGTGCCAGCAGCCGGGGGGGCCGAGATGAAAAACTGTTTTTT.

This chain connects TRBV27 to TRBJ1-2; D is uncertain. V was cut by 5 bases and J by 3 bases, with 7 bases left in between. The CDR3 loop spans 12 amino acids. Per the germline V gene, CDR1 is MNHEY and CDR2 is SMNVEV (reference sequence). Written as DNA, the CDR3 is TGTGCCAGCAGTCACAGAGACTATGGCTACACCTTC. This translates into CASSHRDYGYTF.

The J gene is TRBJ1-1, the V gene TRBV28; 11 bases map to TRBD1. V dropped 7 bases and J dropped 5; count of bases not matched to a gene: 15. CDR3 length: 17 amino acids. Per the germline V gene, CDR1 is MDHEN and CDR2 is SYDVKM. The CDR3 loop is CASNRPGTGTGGTEAFF. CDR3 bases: TGTGCCAGCAATCGGCCGGGAACCGGGACAGGGGGTACTGAAGCTTTCTTT.

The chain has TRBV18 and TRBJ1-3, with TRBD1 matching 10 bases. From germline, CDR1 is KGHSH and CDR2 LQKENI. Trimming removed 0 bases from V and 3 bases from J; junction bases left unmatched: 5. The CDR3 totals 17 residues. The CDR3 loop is CASSPPRQGAFGNTIYF. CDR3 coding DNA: TGTGCCAGCTCACCACCGAGACAGGGGGCTTTTGGAAACACCATATATTTT.

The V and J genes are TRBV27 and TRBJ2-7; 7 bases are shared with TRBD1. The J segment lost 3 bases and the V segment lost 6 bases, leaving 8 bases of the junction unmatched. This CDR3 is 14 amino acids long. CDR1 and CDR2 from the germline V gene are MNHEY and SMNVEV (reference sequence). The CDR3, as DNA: TGTGCCAGCAGCCCACGACAGGGTCTCTACGAGCAGTACTTC. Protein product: CASSPRQGLYEQYF.

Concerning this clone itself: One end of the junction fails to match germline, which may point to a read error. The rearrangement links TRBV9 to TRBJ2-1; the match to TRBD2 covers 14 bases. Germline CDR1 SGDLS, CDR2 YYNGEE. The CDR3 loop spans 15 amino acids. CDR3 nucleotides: TGTGCCAGCAGCGCTACCGGGACTAGCGGGAGTATAGACGTCTTC. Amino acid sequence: CASSATGTSGSIDVF.

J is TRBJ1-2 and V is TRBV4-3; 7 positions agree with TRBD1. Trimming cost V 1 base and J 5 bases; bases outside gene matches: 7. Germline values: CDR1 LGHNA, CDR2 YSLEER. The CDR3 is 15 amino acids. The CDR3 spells CASSQARGQQYGYTF. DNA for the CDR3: TGCGCCAGCAGCCAAGCCAGGGGACAGCAATATGGCTACACCTTC.

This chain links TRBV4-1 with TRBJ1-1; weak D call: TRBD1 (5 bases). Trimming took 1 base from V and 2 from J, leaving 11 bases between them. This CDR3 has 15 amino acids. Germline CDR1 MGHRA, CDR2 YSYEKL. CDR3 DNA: TGCGCCAGCAGCCAAGGCGGGACGGTTAACACTGAAGCTTTCTTT. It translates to CASSQGGTVNTEAFF.

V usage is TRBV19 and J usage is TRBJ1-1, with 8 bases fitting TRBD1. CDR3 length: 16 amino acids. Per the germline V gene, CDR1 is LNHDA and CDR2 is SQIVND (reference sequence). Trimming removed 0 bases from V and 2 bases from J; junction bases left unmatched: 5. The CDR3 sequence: CASSIDPGGLNTEAFF. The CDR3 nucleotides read TGTGCCAGTAGTATAGATCCAGGGGGCCTAAACACTGAAGCTTTCTTT.

CDR3 loop: CASSQDLRTYTEAFF. The CDR3 DNA reads TGTGCCAGCAGCCAAGATCTGAGAACTTACACTGAAGCTTTCTTT. The chain recombines TRBV4-2 with TRBJ1-1; no clear D. The V and J ends lost 0 bases and 3 bases respectively, with 11 bases between them. The CDR3 sequence is 15 residues long. The germline gives CDR1 LGHNA, CDR2 YNFKEQ.

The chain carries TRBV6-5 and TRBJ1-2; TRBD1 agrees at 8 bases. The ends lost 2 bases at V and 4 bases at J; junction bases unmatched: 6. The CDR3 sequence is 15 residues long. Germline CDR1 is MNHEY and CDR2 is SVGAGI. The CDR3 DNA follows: TGTGCCAGCAGTTACACTAACAGGGGGGCCTATGGCTACACCTTC. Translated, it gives CASSYTNRGAYGYTF.

The CDR3 DNA reads TGTGCCAGCAGTGACACAGGGGAGGCTAATGAAAAACTGTTTTTT. This translates into CASSDTGEANEKLFF. This sequence joins TRBV2 and TRBJ1-4; 7 bases are shared with TRBD1. CDR3 length equals 15 residues. V lost 3 bases, J lost 3 bases, and 4 bases stayed unmatched. CDR1 SNHLY and CDR2 FYNNEI come from the germline V gene.

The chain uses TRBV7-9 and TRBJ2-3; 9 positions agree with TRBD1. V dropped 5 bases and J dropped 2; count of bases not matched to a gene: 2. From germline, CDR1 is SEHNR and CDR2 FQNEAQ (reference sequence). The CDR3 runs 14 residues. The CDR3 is CASSGTGFTDTQYF. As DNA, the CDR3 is TGTGCCAGCAGCGGGACAGGGTTCACAGATACGCAGTATTTT. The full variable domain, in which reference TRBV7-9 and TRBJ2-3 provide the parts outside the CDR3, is DTGVSQNPRHKITKRGQNVTFRCDPISEHNRLYWYRQTLGQGPEFLTYFQNEAQLEKSRLLSDRFSAERPKGSFSTLEIQRTEQGDSAMYLCASSGTGFTDTQYFGPGTRLTVL.

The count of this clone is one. In DNA, the CDR3 is TGTGCCAGCAGTTACCCCTGGGGGGGGGAAAGGGGGGAGACCCAGTACTTC. It translates to CASSYPWGGERGETQYF. The chain combines TRBV27 with TRBJ2-5, with D possibly being TRBD2 (7 bases). Germline V CDR1 and CDR2: MNHEY, SMNVEV (reference sequence). V lost 4 bases, J lost 5 bases, and 23 bases lay in between. The CDR3 contains 17 residues.

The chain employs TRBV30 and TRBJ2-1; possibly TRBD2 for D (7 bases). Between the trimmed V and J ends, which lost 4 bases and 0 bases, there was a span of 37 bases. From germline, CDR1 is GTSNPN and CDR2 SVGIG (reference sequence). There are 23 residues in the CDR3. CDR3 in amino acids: CAWKIFRRRYQGLAESSYNEQFF. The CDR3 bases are TGTGCCTGGAAAATTTTCAGAAGACGTTACCAGGGGCTAGCGGAGAGCTCCTACAATGAGCAGTTCTTC.

CDR3 loop: CASSAGGQGAYEQYF. DNA of the CDR3: TGCGCCAGCAGCGCCGGGGGACAGGGGGCTTACGAGCAGTACTTC. The chain carries TRBV5-1 and TRBJ2-7, with TRBD1 matching over 12 bases. CDR3 length: 15 amino acids. V lost 4 bases to trimming and J lost 4 bases; unmatched junction nucleotides: 6. Germline values: CDR1 SGHRS, CDR2 YFSETQ. Combining the CDR3 with reference TRBV5-1 and TRBJ2-7 gives the whole variable domain KAGVTQTPRYLIKTRGQQVTLSCSPISGHRSVSWYQQTPGQGLQFLFEYFSETQRNKGNFPGRFSGRQFSNSRSEMNVSTLELGDSALYLCASSAGGQGAYEQYFGPGTRLTVT.

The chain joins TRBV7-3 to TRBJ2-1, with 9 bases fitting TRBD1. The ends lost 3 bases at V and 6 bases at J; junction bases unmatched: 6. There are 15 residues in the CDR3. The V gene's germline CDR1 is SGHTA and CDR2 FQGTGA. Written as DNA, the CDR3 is TGTGCCAGCAGCTTTGGACAGGGGAGTGGCAATGAGCAGTTCTTC. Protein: CASSFGQGSGNEQFF. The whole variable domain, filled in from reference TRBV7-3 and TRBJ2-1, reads GAGVSQTPSNKVTEKGKYVELRCDPISGHTALYWYRQSLGQGPEFLIYFQGTGAADDSGLPNDRFFAVRPEGSVSTLKIQRTERGDSAVYLCASSFGQGSGNEQFFGPGTRLTVL.

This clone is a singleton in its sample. CDR3 DNA sequence: TGTGCCAGCAGTTTATTGGCGGGAGTAGGTAATGAGCAGTTCTTC. Protein: CASSLLAGVGNEQFF. This chain joins TRBV28 and TRBJ2-1; 7 positions match TRBD2. This CDR3 spans 15 amino acids. The junction had 7 bases not matched to a gene; V was cut back by 1 base and J by 7 bases. Germline-derived CDR1 and CDR2 are MDHEN and SYDVKM.

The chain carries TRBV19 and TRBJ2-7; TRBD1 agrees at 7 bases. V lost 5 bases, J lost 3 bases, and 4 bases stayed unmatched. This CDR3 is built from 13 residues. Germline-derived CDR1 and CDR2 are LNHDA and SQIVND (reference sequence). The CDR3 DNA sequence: TGTGCCAGTAGTGCCGGACAGGACTACGAGCAGTACTTC. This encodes CASSAGQDYEQYF.

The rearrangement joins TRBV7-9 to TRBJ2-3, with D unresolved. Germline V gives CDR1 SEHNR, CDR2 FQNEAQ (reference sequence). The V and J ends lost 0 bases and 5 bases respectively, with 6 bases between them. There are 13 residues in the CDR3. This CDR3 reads CASSLADLDTQYF. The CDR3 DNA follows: TGTGCCAGCAGCTTAGCAGACTTAGATACGCAGTATTTT.

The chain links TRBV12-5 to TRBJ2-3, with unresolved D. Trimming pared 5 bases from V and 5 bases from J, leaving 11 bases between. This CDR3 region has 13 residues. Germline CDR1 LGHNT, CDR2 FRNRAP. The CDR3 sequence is CASGLLGRDTQYF. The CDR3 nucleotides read TGTGCTAGTGGTCTCCTGGGCCGAGATACGCAGTATTTT.

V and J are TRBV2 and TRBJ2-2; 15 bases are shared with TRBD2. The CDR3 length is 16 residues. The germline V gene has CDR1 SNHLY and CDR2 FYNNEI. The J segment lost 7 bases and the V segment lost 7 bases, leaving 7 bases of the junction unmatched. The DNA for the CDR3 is TGTGCCAGCAACGGAGGACTAGCGGGAGGGGGCGGGGAGCTGTTTTTT. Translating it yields CASNGGLAGGGGELFF.

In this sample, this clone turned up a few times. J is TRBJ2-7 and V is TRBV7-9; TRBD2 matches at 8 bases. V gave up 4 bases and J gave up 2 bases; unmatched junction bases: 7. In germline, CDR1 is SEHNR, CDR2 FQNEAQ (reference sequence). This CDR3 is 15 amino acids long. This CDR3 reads CASSSTSGPPYEQYF. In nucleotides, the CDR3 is TGTGCCAGCAGCTCAACTAGCGGCCCACCCTACGAGCAGTACTTC.

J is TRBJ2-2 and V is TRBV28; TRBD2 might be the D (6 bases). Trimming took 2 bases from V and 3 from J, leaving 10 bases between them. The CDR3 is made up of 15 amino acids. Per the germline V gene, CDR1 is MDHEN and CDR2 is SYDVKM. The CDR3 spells CASSLGTSYTGELFF. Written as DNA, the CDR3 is TGTGCCAGCAGTTTAGGGACTTCTTACACCGGGGAGCTGTTTTTT.

The CDR3 region has the DNA TGTGCCGCATCCACAGGGGCCGATATGAACACTGAAGCTTTCTTT. It is translated as CAASTGADMNTEAFF. The chain uses TRBV10-3 and TRBJ1-1, with 7 bases aligning to TRBD1. In germline, CDR1 is ENHRY, CDR2 SYGVKD. The length of the CDR3 is 15 residues. Trimming cost V 11 bases and J 0 bases; bases outside gene matches: 12.

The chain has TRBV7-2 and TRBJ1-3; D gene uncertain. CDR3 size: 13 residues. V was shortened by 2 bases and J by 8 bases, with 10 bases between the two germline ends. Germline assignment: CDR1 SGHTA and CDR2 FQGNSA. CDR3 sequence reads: CASSLQPEDTIYF. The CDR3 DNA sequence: TGTGCCAGCAGCTTACAGCCGGAGGACACCATATATTTT.

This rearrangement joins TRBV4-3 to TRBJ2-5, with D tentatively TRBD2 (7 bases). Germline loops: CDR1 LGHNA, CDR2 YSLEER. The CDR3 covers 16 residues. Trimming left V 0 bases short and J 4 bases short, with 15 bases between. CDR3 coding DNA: TGCGCCAGCAGCCAAGATCGAGGAGGGGGGGCAGAGACCCAGTACTTC. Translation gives CASSQDRGGGAETQYF.